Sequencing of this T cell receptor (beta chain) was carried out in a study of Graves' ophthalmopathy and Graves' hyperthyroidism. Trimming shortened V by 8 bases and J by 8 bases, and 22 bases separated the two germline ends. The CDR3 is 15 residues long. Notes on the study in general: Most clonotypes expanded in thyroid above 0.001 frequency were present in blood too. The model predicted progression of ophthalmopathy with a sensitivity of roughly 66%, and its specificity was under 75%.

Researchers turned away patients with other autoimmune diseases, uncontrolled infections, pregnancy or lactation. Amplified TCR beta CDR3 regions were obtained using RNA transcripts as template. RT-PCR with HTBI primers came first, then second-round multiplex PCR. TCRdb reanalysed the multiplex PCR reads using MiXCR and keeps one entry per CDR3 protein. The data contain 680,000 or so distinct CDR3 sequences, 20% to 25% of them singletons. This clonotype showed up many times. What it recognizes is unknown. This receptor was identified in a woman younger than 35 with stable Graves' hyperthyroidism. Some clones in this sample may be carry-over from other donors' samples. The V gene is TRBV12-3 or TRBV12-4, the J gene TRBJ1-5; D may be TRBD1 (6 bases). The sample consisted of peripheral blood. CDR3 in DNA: TGTGCCAGCTCATTCGGTGGGGGCCCCCCCGAGCCCCAGCATTTT. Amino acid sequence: CASSFGGGPPEPQHF.